This T cell receptor beta chain was found in a study of T cell responses to AZD1222 COVID-19 vaccine. Findings and caveats of the study: Regions left unmutated in variants are reportedly the target of nearly half of spike-specific TCRs.

Clones were read by immunoSEQ multiplex PCR, and TCRdb kept only the in-frame ones, dropping some. The table shows 150,000 or so clones, with 85% to 90% occurring only once. As regards this clone: Its antigen is unknown.

V lost 6 bases, J lost 7 bases, and 10 bases stayed unmatched. The V gene's germline CDR1 is SGHRS and CDR2 YFSETQ. This CDR3 contains 14 residues. The clonotype was recovered from an adult who received the AZD1222 COVID-19 vaccine. The sequencing used peripheral blood, collected 28 days after the second AZD1222 dose. The rearrangement uses TRBV5-1 and TRBJ2-1, with 7 bases that match TRBD1. CDR3 nucleotide sequence: TGCGCCAGCACCCCCGGGACCAGGGGGAATGAGCAGTTCTTC. Translated: CASTPGTRGNEQFF.